Listed below are T cell receptor beta chains from one sample, sequenced in a study of blood T cell repertoires in COVID-19. Clones were read by immunoSEQ multiplex PCR, and TCRdb kept only the in-frame ones, dropping some. Altogether about 180,000 clones are present, around 89% being singletons, with the ten largest covering roughly 4%. The sample comprised peripheral blood. The source of these receptors is a woman aged 25 to 39 with acute or convalescent COVID-19. Both conserved end residues are part of each CDR3. Fields, in order: J gene, D gene, V gene, clone size, CDR3 protein, CDR3 DNA. D genes are given only for firm matches. Some rows have no size entry. The others give once, few or many, or a class for an expanded clone.

>TRBJ1-2|TRBD1|TRBV24-1|-
CATSGRTGSYGYTF
TGTGCCACCAGTGGTCGGACAGGGAGCTATGGCTACACCTTC
>TRBJ2-1|-|TRBV7-2|few
CASSPGDFYNEQFF
TGTGCCAGCAGCCCCGGGGACTTCTACAATGAGCAGTTCTTC
>TRBJ2-1|TRBD2|TRBV9|once
CASSTRLAGLYNEQFF
TGTGCCAGCAGCACTCGACTAGCGGGTCTCTACAATGAGCAGTTCTTC
>TRBJ1-5|TRBD1|TRBV7-8|-
CASSLLRDRNQPQHF
TGTGCCAGCAGCTTATTGCGGGACAGAAATCAGCCCCAGCATTTT
>TRBJ1-5|-|TRBV19|once
CASAYLTAYSNQPQHF
TGTGCCTCCGCCTACCTGACAGCTTATAGCAATCAGCCCCAGCATTTT
>TRBJ1-5|-|TRBV6-5|-
CASKAGGYSNQPQHF
TGTGCCAGCAAGGCGGGAGGATATAGCAATCAGCCCCAGCATTTT
>TRBJ2-5|TRBD2|TRBV9|once
CASSLSGLEETQYF
TGTGCCAGCAGCCTTAGCGGGTTGGAAGAGACCCAGTACTTC
>TRBJ1-3|TRBD1|TRBV5-1|-
CASSKGQGNTIYF
TGCGCCAGCAGCAAGGGACAGGGAAACACCATATATTTT
>TRBJ1-6|-|TRBV6-6|-
CASSSLGGSPLHF
TGTGCCAGCAGTTCCTTAGGGGGTTCACCCCTCCACTTT
>TRBJ2-5|-|TRBV20-1|-
CSVEDRGTQYF
TGCAGTGTGGAGGATCGAGGGACCCAGTACTTC
>TRBJ1-1|-|TRBV7-6|-
CASSPTGSPRQAFF
TGTGCCAGCAGTCCAACGGGATCACCCCGGCAAGCTTTCTTT
>TRBJ1-1|TRBD1|TRBV28|-
CASSSPGQENTEAFF
TGTGCCAGCAGTTCGCCGGGACAGGAGAACACTGAAGCTTTCTTT
>TRBJ2-5|TRBD2|TRBV9|-
CASSNTSGSWETQYF
TGTGCCAGCAGCAATACTAGCGGGAGTTGGGAGACCCAGTACTTC
>TRBJ1-1|TRBD1|TRBV27|-
CASTRGMNTEAFF
TGTGCCAGCACCAGGGGGATGAACACTGAAGCTTTCTTT
>TRBJ1-1|-|TRBV12-3/TRBV12-4|-
CASSFRLNTEAFF
TGTGCCAGCAGTTTTCGTTTGAACACTGAAGCTTTCTTT
>TRBJ1-2|TRBD1|TRBV18|-
CASSPRDGTGNGYTF
TGTGCCAGCTCACCCCGCGACGGGACAGGAAATGGCTACACCTTC
>TRBJ2-5|TRBD2|TRBV6-5|-
CASSSPGLATLTQYF
TGTGCCAGCAGTTCGCCGGGACTAGCGACTCTGACCCAGTACTTC
>TRBJ2-2|-|TRBV5-1|-
CASSLGGATGELFF
TGCGCCAGCAGCTTGGGGGGCGCGACCGGGGAGCTGTTTTTT
>TRBJ2-3|TRBD2|TRBV28|-
CASSYLSSGSAWATQYF
TGTGCCAGCAGTTACTTATCTAGCGGGAGTGCGTGGGCTACGCAGTATTTT
>TRBJ1-5|-|TRBV5-6|once
CASSQTKQRRFGQPQHF
TGTGCCAGCAGCCAGACCAAACAACGGAGGTTTGGTCAGCCCCAGCATTTT